This TCR beta chain was profiled in a study of cytomegalovirus exposure and HLA in healthy donors. The CDR3 covers 13 residues. The germline V gene has CDR1 GTSNPN and CDR2 SVGIG (reference sequence). Trimming removed 5 bases from V and 6 bases from J; junction bases left unmatched: 5. Study-level results: Across HLA loci, a later analysis found differing TCR association rates, with DRB1 most and HLA-C fewest. In an earlier analysis, most TCR beta V segments were productive about 87% or about 30% of the time.

Primers included in the PCR were 60 Vbeta and 13 Jbeta primers. Some clones are missing from TCRdb's copy, which holds only in-frame ones; the method was immunoSEQ multiplex PCR. The profile covers approximately 150,000 clones, with more than 60% appearing a single time and approximately 1.7% taken by the ten largest. This clone was found a few times. The target antigen is unknown. The TCR originated in a male donor in good health and CMV-seronegative. The material sequenced was PBMCs. The chain is built from TRBV30 and TRBJ1-5, with TRBD1 identical over 9 bases. The CDR3 sequence is CAWAQGAGQPQHF. The DNA of the CDR3 is TGTGCCTGGGCACAGGGGGCAGGTCAGCCCCAGCATTTT. Together with reference TRBV30 and TRBJ1-5, the CDR3 gives the full variable domain: SQTIHQWPATLVQPVGSPLSLECTVEGTSNPNLYWYRQAAGRGLQLLFYSVGIGQISSEVPQNLSASRPQDRQFILSSKKLLLSDSGFYLCAWAQGAGQPQHFGDGTRLSIL.